A selection of T cell receptor beta chains follows, all from one sample in a study of CD8 T cells in ankylosing spondylitis. One entry per CDR3 protein results from TCRdb running MiXCR on the 5' RACE reads. The data show roughly 160,000 distinct CDR3 sequences, with around a tenth seen just once and about 15% held by the top ten. Material for sequencing was blood, either unsorted or a sorted T cell fraction (not recorded which). Every receptor here comes from a female donor with ankylosing spondylitis or in good health (not recorded which). CDR3s include the opening cysteine and the closing phenylalanine or tryptophan. Each record gives: clone size, J gene, D gene, V gene, CDR3 DNA, CDR3 protein. D genes are given only for firm matches. Clone size is shown for a subset of rows, as once, few, many or a class of expanded clone.

>.|TRBJ2-7|.|TRBV4-2
TGTGCCAGCAGCCAGGGCGGCCTAGAGTTCGACGAGCAGTACTTC
CASSQGGLEFDEQYF
>many|TRBJ1-5|TRBD1|TRBV29-1
TGCAGCACCCGACAGGGGATTGGTCAGCCCCAGCATTTT
CSTRQGIGQPQHF
>.|TRBJ2-7|TRBD2|TRBV9
TGTGCCAGCAGCGGGGGACTAGCGGGTCCTACTGATTACGAGCAGTACTTC
CASSGGLAGPTDYEQYF
>few|TRBJ2-7|TRBD2|TRBV6-2/TRBV6-3
TGTGCCAGCAGATTGGCCCTTAGCGGGAGGAGCTACGAGCAGTACTTC
CASRLALSGRSYEQYF
>few|TRBJ1-4|.|TRBV7-9
TGTGCCAGCAGCGTTAGCCAGGGGTACGCTTATGAAAAACTGTTTTTT
CASSVSQGYAYEKLFF
>many|TRBJ2-3|TRBD1|TRBV24-1
TGTGCCACCAGTGATCCGGGACAGGGAGGGGCAGATACGCAGTATTTT
CATSDPGQGGADTQYF
>many|TRBJ2-1|.|TRBV24-1
TGTGCCACCAGTGAAAGTGATCCCGCAGGCTACAATGAGCAGTTCTTC
CATSESDPAGYNEQFF
>many|TRBJ1-1|TRBD1|TRBV5-1
TGCGCCAGCAGCACCAAACAGGGGTTGAACACTGAAGCTTTCTTT
CASSTKQGLNTEAFF
>many|TRBJ1-1|.|TRBV29-1
TGCAGCGTAAATGGTGTGGAAGCTTTCTTT
CSVNGVEAFF
>many|TRBJ2-2|.|TRBV29-1
TGCAGCGTTCGAGACCCCCGTTACACCGGGGAGCTGTTTTTT
CSVRDPRYTGELFF
>.|TRBJ2-1|.|TRBV6-5
TGTGCCAGCAGTTACGGTACTAGTGGCGAGCAGTTCTTC
CASSYGTSGEQFF
>many|TRBJ1-3|.|TRBV12-3/TRBV12-4
TGTGCCAGCACCCCCGAGGGGGGAGGAAACACCATATATTTT
CASTPEGGGNTIYF
>.|TRBJ2-1|TRBD1|TRBV7-9
TGTGCCAGCAGCTCGGGGGACAGGGGGCAGATCACCTACAATGAGCAGTTCTTC
CASSSGDRGQITYNEQFF
>many|TRBJ1-5|.|TRBV12-3/TRBV12-4
TGTGCCAGCAGTTTAGGCCAGGGACGTCAGCCCCAGCATTTT
CASSLGQGRQPQHF
>many|TRBJ1-5|.|TRBV6-1
TGTGCCAGCAGGGAGAATAGCAATCAGCCCCAGCATTTT
CASRENSNQPQHF
>few|TRBJ1-4|.|TRBV5-1
TGCGCCAGCAGCCCAGGAAGTGGTGGAGAAGAAAAACTGTTTTTT
CASSPGSGGEEKLFF
>many|TRBJ2-7|TRBD1|TRBV7-9
TGTGCCAGCAGCCTAGGCCCAGGGGGTAACGAGCAGTACTTC
CASSLGPGGNEQYF
>.|TRBJ2-5|.|TRBV20-1
TGCAGTGCTAGAGATGGGGGGACTTCCCAGTACTTC
CSARDGGTSQYF
>few|TRBJ2-7|.|TRBV7-8
TGTGCCAGCAGCTTGTTTCAGGGCCCTTCTTACGAGCAGTACTTC
CASSLFQGPSYEQYF
>.|TRBJ2-5|TRBD2|TRBV10-2
TGCGCCGGGGCGGGGGATCAAGAGACCCAGTACTTC
CAGAGDQETQYF
>many|TRBJ2-3|.|TRBV9
TGTGCCAGCAGCTCCCTAGGGGGAGCTAGCACAGATACGCAGTATTTT
CASSSLGGASTDTQYF
>many|TRBJ1-1|TRBD1|TRBV12-3/TRBV12-4
TGTGCCAGCAGCGACAGGGAGGGGAACACTGAAGCTTTCTTT
CASSDREGNTEAFF
>.|TRBJ1-1|.|TRBV7-6
TGTGCCAGCAGCTTAGCCCCCGAGGGGAATGAAGCTTTCTTT
CASSLAPEGNEAFF
>few|TRBJ1-2|.|TRBV6-2/TRBV6-3
TGTGCCAGCAGTTTCGGGATAACTAACTATGGCTACACCTTC
CASSFGITNYGYTF
>.|TRBJ1-1|.|TRBV12-3/TRBV12-4
TGTGCCAGCAGTTACAGGCGGACTGAAGCTTTCTTT
CASSYRRTEAFF
>.|TRBJ2-3|TRBD2|TRBV9
TGTGCCAGCAGCGTAGGGGGCGGGAGAAGGACAGATACGCAGTATTTT
CASSVGGGRRTDTQYF
>.|TRBJ1-1|.|TRBV27
TGTGCCAGCGGGCAATTCATGAACACTGAAGCTTTCTTT
CASGQFMNTEAFF
>few|TRBJ2-3|.|TRBV25-1
TGTGCCAGCAGTGAATGGTTTGGGCTAGATACGCAGTATTTT
CASSEWFGLDTQYF
>.|TRBJ2-2|TRBD1|TRBV11-2
TGTGCCAGCAGCGTCGAGACAGGGGTGGGGTCCGGGGAGCTGTTTTTT
CASSVETGVGSGELFF
>many|TRBJ2-5|.|TRBV4-3
TGCGCCAGCAGCCTCCGGGGCCCGCAAGAGACCCAGTACTTC
CASSLRGPQETQYF
>.|TRBJ1-5|.|TRBV4-3
TGCGCCAGCAGCCAAGATGCGGGACAAGGGCCCCAGCATTTT
CASSQDAGQGPQHF
>.|TRBJ2-2|.|TRBV2
TGTGCCTTTTCAGACCCCGGGGAGCTGTTTTTT
CAFSDPGELFF
>many|TRBJ2-3|.|TRBV10-3
TGTGCCATCACGGGCGAGCAGGACACAGATACGCAGTATTTT
CAITGEQDTDTQYF
>.|TRBJ2-1|.|TRBV27
TGTGCCAGCAGTTTTGGGCGATCCTACAATGAGCAGTTCTTC
CASSFGRSYNEQFF
>few|TRBJ2-1|TRBD1|TRBV6-2/TRBV6-3
TGTGCCAGCAGTCCGACAGGGGGCAAATACAATGAGCAGTTCTTC
CASSPTGGKYNEQFF
>.|TRBJ2-1|.|TRBV4-3
TGCGCCAGCAGCCAAGAGGGGAGCGATGAGCAGTTCTTC
CASSQEGSDEQFF
>many|TRBJ2-1|.|TRBV6-5
TGTGCCAGCAGTTCCACCTCTCCGACAGGCTTCAGCAATGAGCAGTTCTTC
CASSSTSPTGFSNEQFF
>.|TRBJ2-5|TRBD2|TRBV7-8
TGTGCCAGCAGCTTACTACTTGGGACTAGCGCAAGGGAGACCCAGTACTTC
CASSLLLGTSARETQYF
>.|TRBJ2-1|TRBD2|TRBV5-1
TGCGCCAGCAGCCCCAAGAGCGGGAGCCTCTACAATGAGCAGTTCTTC
CASSPKSGSLYNEQFF
>.|TRBJ1-5|TRBD1|TRBV5-5
TGTGCCAGCAGCTATGGCGACAGGGGAGATAGGCAGCCCCAGCATTTT
CASSYGDRGDRQPQHF
>.|TRBJ2-6|.|TRBV7-2
TGTGCCAGCAGCTTAAGGGACGGCAACGTCCTGACTTTC
CASSLRDGNVLTF
>many|TRBJ2-3|TRBD2|TRBV6-4
TGTGCCAGCAGAGATAGCGGGAGGGCCCTCGGAGATACGCAGTATTTT
CASRDSGRALGDTQYF
>.|TRBJ2-1|TRBD2|TRBV2
TGTGCCAGCAGTGCGCTAGCGGGCCACAATGAGCAGTTCTTC
CASSALAGHNEQFF
>few|TRBJ2-2|.|TRBV6-1
TGTGCCAGCAGTCAGCGACAGCTGACGGCCGGGGAGCTGTTTTTT
CASSQRQLTAGELFF
>few|TRBJ2-7|TRBD2|TRBV6-5
TGTGCCAGCAGTTACGTGGGACTAGCGGAACCCTACGAGCAGTACTTC
CASSYVGLAEPYEQYF
>few|TRBJ2-3|.|TRBV2
TGTGCCAGCGTCGAGGCAGGGGTAGTAACAGATACGCAGTATTTT
CASVEAGVVTDTQYF
>.|TRBJ2-1|TRBD2|TRBV11-3
TGTGCCAGCAGCTCCACATCGGGAGGCTACAATGAGCAGTTCTTC
CASSSTSGGYNEQFF
>few|TRBJ2-7|.|TRBV12-3/TRBV12-4
TGTGCCAGCAGTAAGCCTACAGGGCCTCTGAGCTCCTACGAGCAGTACTTC
CASSKPTGPLSSYEQYF
>many|TRBJ2-1|TRBD2|TRBV4-3
TGCGCCAGCAGCCTGGGACTAGGTGTGAGTGAGCAGTTCTTC
CASSLGLGVSEQFF
>.|TRBJ1-1|.|TRBV5-1
TGCGCCAGCAGCTTGTACTGGAACACTGAAGCTTTCTTT
CASSLYWNTEAFF
>.|TRBJ1-4|TRBD1|TRBV11-2
TGTGCCAGCAGCCCGGGACAGGCGCCTGCAACTAATGAAAAACTGTTTTTT
CASSPGQAPATNEKLFF
>.|TRBJ2-7|TRBD1|TRBV5-4
TGTGCCAGCAGCGTTGACAGGGCAAGCTCCTACGAGCAGTACTTC
CASSVDRASSYEQYF
>few|TRBJ1-1|.|TRBV19
TGTGCCAGTACGGGAGGTTTTAGTAGCACTGAAGCTTTCTTT
CASTGGFSSTEAFF
>few|TRBJ2-7|TRBD1|TRBV12-3/TRBV12-4
TGTGCCAGCAGTCCCCTGGACAGGGCTAATTCCTACGAGCAGTACTTC
CASSPLDRANSYEQYF